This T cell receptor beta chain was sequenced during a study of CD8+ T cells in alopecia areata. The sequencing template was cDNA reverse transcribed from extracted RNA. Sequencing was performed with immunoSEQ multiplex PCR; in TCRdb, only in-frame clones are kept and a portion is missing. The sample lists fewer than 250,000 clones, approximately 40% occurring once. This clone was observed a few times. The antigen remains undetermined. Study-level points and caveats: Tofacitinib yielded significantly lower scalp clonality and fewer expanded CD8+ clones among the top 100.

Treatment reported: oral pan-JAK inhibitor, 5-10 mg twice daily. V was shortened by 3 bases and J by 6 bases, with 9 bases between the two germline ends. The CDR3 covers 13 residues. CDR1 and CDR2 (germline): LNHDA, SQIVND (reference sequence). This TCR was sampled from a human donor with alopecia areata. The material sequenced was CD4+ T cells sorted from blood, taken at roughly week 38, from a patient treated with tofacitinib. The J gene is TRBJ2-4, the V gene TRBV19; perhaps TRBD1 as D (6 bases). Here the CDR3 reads CASSIGQINIQYF. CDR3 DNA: TGTGCCAGTAGTATTGGACAGATAAACATTCAGTACTTC.